The 32 T cell receptor beta chains reported below all come from one sample, sequenced in a study of blood T cell repertoires in COVID-19. The table came from immunoSEQ multiplex PCR; TCRdb's copy has only in-frame clones and leaves some out. The data hold more than 250,000 clones, with about 87% observed a single time. What was sequenced was peripheral blood. The receptors come from a woman aged 45-59 years with COVID-19, enrolled during active disease.

The rearrangement uses TRBV4-1 and TRBJ2-5; TRBD2 aligns across 14 bases. The V segment lost 0 bases and the J segment 3 bases; nucleotides outside the gene matches: 12. The CDR3 is 20 amino acids. CDR1 and CDR2 from the germline V gene are MGHRA and YSYEKL. The DNA of the CDR3 is TGCGCCAGCAGCCAAGATAAGCGACGTTTGGGACTAGCGGGAGAAGAGACCCAGTACTTC. Residues: CASSQDKRRLGLAGEETQYF.

The rearrangement uses TRBV9 and TRBJ2-7; tentatively, D is TRBD2 (7 bases). Per germline, CDR1 SGDLS and CDR2 YYNGEE. Trimming removed 3 bases from V and 5 bases from J, with 15 bases in between. The CDR3 has 14 amino acids. CDR3 protein: CASSGGGQRHEQYF. CDR3 sequence (DNA): TGTGCCAGCAGCGGGGGGGGACAACGGCACGAGCAGTACTTC.

The V and J genes are TRBV2 and TRBJ1-5, with a possible D match to TRBD1 (5 bases). CDR1 and CDR2 from the germline V gene are SNHLY and FYNNEI. The CDR3 contains 14 residues. V dropped 1 base and J dropped 11 bases, with 15 bases sitting between them. The CDR3 protein is CASSEGGVSSAQHF. In DNA form, the CDR3 reads TGTGCCAGCAGTGAAGGGGGGGTCTCTTCAGCCCAGCATTTT.

The V gene is TRBV3-1 (or the pseudogene TRBV3-2), the J gene TRBJ2-3; the match to TRBD2 covers 10 bases. Germline assignment: CDR1 LGHDT and CDR2 YNNKEL (reference sequence). The CDR3 covers 15 residues. Trimming at V came to 0 bases and at J to 5 bases, leaving 2 bases not matched to a gene. The CDR3 here is CASSQDRTSGDTQYF. The DNA of the CDR3 is TGTGCCAGCAGCCAAGATAGGACTAGCGGAGATACGCAGTATTTT.

The V call is TRBV15, the J call TRBJ2-7, with TRBD1 identical over 7 bases. Unmatched junction bases numbered 5, after V lost 9 bases and J lost 3 bases. This CDR3 is built from 12 residues. The V gene's germline CDR1 is LNHNV and CDR2 YYDKDF (reference sequence). The CDR3 loop is CATGQDNYEQYF. The CDR3 nucleotides read TGTGCCACTGGACAGGACAACTACGAGCAGTACTTC.

The rearrangement joins TRBV7-9 to TRBJ2-3; D uncertain. Trimming took 3 bases from V and 6 from J, leaving 10 bases between them. The CDR3 is made up of 13 amino acids. Germline V lookup: CDR1 SEHNR, CDR2 FQNEAQ (reference sequence). CDR3 sequence reads: CASSFGSADTQYF. In DNA form, the CDR3 reads TGTGCCAGCAGCTTTGGTAGTGCTGATACGCAGTATTTT.

The chain couples TRBV5-4 to TRBJ2-1, with 14 nucleotides matching TRBD2. There are 15 residues in the CDR3. CDR1 and CDR2 (germline): SGHNT, YYREEE (reference sequence). Trimming took 0 bases from V and 8 from J; bases not matched to a gene: 1. The DNA of the CDR3 is TGTGCCAGCAGCTTGGCGACTAGCGGGAGGGATGAGCAGTTCTTC. Protein product: CASSLATSGRDEQFF. The whole variable domain, filled in from reference TRBV5-4 and TRBJ2-1, reads ETGVTQSPTHLIKTRGQQVTLRCSSQSGHNTVSWYQQALGQGPQFIFQYYREEENGRGNFPPRFSGLQFPNYSSELNVNALELDDSALYLCASSLATSGRDEQFFGPGTRLTVL.

The rearrangement uses TRBV5-1 and TRBJ2-4, with a tentative D call TRBD2 (5 bases). The ends were cut back, 3 bases at V and 1 base at J, with 14 bases in the middle. Looked up from germline, CDR1 is SGHRS and CDR2 is YFSETQ. This CDR3 is built from 16 residues. In DNA form, the CDR3 reads TGCGCCAGCAGCTCTGGGCCTCCGGGGGCCAAAAACATTCAGTACTTC. This codes for CASSSGPPGAKNIQYF.

The chain combines TRBV7-8 with TRBJ2-5; perhaps TRBD2 as D (6 bases). The length of the CDR3 is 15 residues. From germline, CDR1 is SGHVS and CDR2 FQNEAQ. V was cut by 5 bases and J by 5 bases, with 18 bases left in between. CDR3 sequence reads: CASSISNGGVETQYF. For the CDR3, the DNA is TGTGCCAGCAGCATATCCAACGGAGGGGTGGAGACCCAGTACTTC.

The V call is TRBV7-6, the J call TRBJ2-7; tentative D call: TRBD2 (5 bases). Germline CDR1 reads SGHVS; CDR2 reads FNYEAQ. CDR3 length: 14 residues. V shed 1 base and J shed 3 bases, with 10 bases lying between them. The CDR3 coding sequence is TGTGCCAGCAGCTTAGTCGGGGAGATCTACGAGCAGTACTTC. This gives the protein CASSLVGEIYEQYF.

The J gene is TRBJ2-2, the V gene TRBV4-2; 7 positions match TRBD2. J was trimmed by 5 bases and V by 0 bases; bases with no gene match: 12. Germline-derived CDR1 and CDR2 are LGHNA and YNFKEQ. This CDR3 region has 18 residues. DNA for the CDR3: TGTGCCAGCAGCCAAGATCTCTCGGCGGGAGTGGGTACCGGGGAGCTGTTTTTT. Amino acid sequence: CASSQDLSAGVGTGELFF.

Here the CDR3 reads CASILQGGIFSGNTIYF. CDR3 bases: TGTGCCAGTATTTTACAGGGGGGCATTTTCTCTGGAAACACCATATATTTT. This rearrangement joins TRBV19 to TRBJ1-3; 8 positions agree with TRBD1. The germline V gene encodes CDR1 LNHDA and CDR2 SQIVND (reference sequence). The CDR3 spans 17 residues. V gave up 7 bases and J gave up 0 bases; unmatched junction bases: 11.

Turning to this clone: The same CDR3 arises from other DNA sequences in this sample as well. CDR3 bases: TGTGCCACCAGTCTCGGGGATCAGCCCCAGCATTTT. It encodes CATSLGDQPQHF. The chain combines TRBV24-1 with TRBJ1-5; D is uncertain. Germline-derived CDR1 and CDR2 are KGHDR and SFDVKD. V was pared by 6 bases and J by 5 bases, with 7 bases between. CDR3 length: 12 residues.

The rearrangement uses TRBV18 and TRBJ1-1, with D possibly being TRBD1 (5 bases). Germline CDR1 reads KGHSH; CDR2 reads LQKENI. V dropped 0 bases and J dropped 1 base, with 9 bases sitting between them. This CDR3 region has 15 residues. CDR3 region: CASSPPSRANTEAFF. The CDR3 DNA reads TGTGCCAGCTCACCACCGTCCAGGGCGAACACTGAAGCTTTCTTT.

The V gene is TRBV30, the J gene TRBJ2-5; D gene ambiguous. Per the germline V gene, CDR1 is GTSNPN and CDR2 is SVGIG (reference sequence). The V and J ends lost 0 bases and 5 bases respectively, with 10 bases between them. The CDR3 is 13 amino acids. The CDR3 spells CAWSVRVGETQYF. The CDR3 DNA sequence: TGTGCCTGGAGTGTACGGGTGGGTGAGACCCAGTACTTC.

The V call is TRBV7-2, the J call TRBJ1-1; D gene ambiguous. This CDR3 is built from 13 residues. Trimming stripped 2 bases from V and 4 bases from J, with 8 bases between. Looked up from germline, CDR1 is SGHTA and CDR2 is FQGNSA. The CDR3 here is CASSLSRSTEAFF. In DNA, the CDR3 is TGTGCCAGCAGCTTAAGTCGGAGCACTGAAGCTTTCTTT.

This clone was picked up a small number of times. The chain has TRBV11-2 and TRBJ1-1; 8 bases match TRBD1. J was trimmed by 4 bases and V by 5 bases; bases with no gene match: 6. From germline, CDR1 is SGHAT and CDR2 FQNNGV. The CDR3 covers 14 residues. The CDR3 DNA reads TGTGCCAGCAGCCGACTACAGGGGGGCACTGAAGCTTTCTTT. Translated: CASSRLQGGTEAFF.

This clone was counted once. The rearrangement uses TRBV7-9 and TRBJ1-1; a possible D gene is TRBD1 (5 bases). V was clipped by 2 bases and J by 7 bases, with 11 bases between them. The germline V gene encodes CDR1 SEHNR and CDR2 FQNEAQ (reference sequence). The CDR3 is made up of 13 amino acids. CDR3 protein: CASSLSGQGEAFF. CDR3 DNA: TGTGCCAGCAGCTTAAGTGGGCAGGGTGAAGCTTTCTTT.

The chain couples TRBV19 to TRBJ1-4; D not resolved. CDR3 length: 13 residues. V was trimmed by 10 bases and J by 7 bases, leaving 16 bases between them. Looked up from germline, CDR1 is LNHDA and CDR2 is SQIVND (reference sequence). The chain's CDR3 is CATRAGGFEKLFF. CDR3 in DNA: TGTGCCACCCGGGCGGGCGGGTTTGAAAAACTGTTTTTT.

This chain joins TRBV6-4 and TRBJ1-2; D is possibly TRBD1 (5 bases). V shed 7 bases and J shed 2 bases, with 11 bases lying between them. This CDR3 has 13 residues. The germline V gene encodes CDR1 MRHNA and CDR2 SNTAGT. The CDR3 protein is CASMIQENYGYTF. The CDR3 DNA sequence: TGTGCCAGCATGATACAGGAAAACTATGGCTACACCTTC.

Only a few counts were recorded for this clone. V usage is TRBV2 and J usage is TRBJ1-6; 9 bases map to TRBD1. The germline V gene has CDR1 SNHLY and CDR2 FYNNEI. This CDR3 has 15 residues. V shed 3 bases, J shed 7 bases, and the junction held 4 bases outside the gene matches. As DNA, the CDR3 is TGTGCCAGCAGTGAGGGGGACAGGGAAAATTCACCCCTCCACTTT. It encodes CASSEGDRENSPLHF.

V and J are TRBV5-4 and TRBJ2-4, with 10 bases matching TRBD1. The CDR3 is 17 residues long. Germline trimming cut 0 bases from V and 5 bases from J; bases unmatched to any gene: 8. Germline V gene lookup returns CDR1 SGHNT and CDR2 YYREEE (reference sequence). The CDR3 loop reads CASSLGGQGSSQNIQYF. CDR3 nucleotide sequence: TGTGCCAGCAGCTTGGGGGGACAGGGGTCCTCACAAAACATTCAGTACTTC.

The J gene is TRBJ1-2, the V gene TRBV19; D perhaps matches TRBD1 (5 bases). The CDR3 has 17 residues. In germline, CDR1 is LNHDA, CDR2 SQIVND (reference sequence). V was clipped by 4 bases and J by 4 bases, with 22 bases between them. CDR3: CASSTSPGRALLYGYTF. Here the CDR3 DNA reads TGTGCCAGTAGTACTTCCCCTGGCAGGGCGCTCCTCTATGGCTACACCTTC.

The chain uses TRBV19 and TRBJ2-7; TRBD1 aligns across 12 bases. The junction had 7 bases not matched to a gene; V was cut back by 6 bases and J by 7 bases. The CDR3 spans 14 residues. The germline V gene has CDR1 LNHDA and CDR2 SQIVND (reference sequence). The CDR3 DNA is TGTGCCAGTAGGAGGGACAGGGGGCGAGGAGAGCAGTACTTC. Its translation: CASRRDRGRGEQYF.

V usage is TRBV27 and J usage is TRBJ2-1; 10 bases line up with TRBD2. Germline V CDR1 and CDR2: MNHEY, SMNVEV (reference sequence). Trimming removed 6 bases from V and 10 bases from J; junction bases left unmatched: 6. The CDR3 has 13 amino acids. CDR3 residues: CASRLAGVGEQFF. In DNA, the CDR3 is TGTGCCAGCAGGCTAGCGGGAGTCGGCGAGCAGTTCTTC.

The chain is built from TRBV11-3 and TRBJ2-2; 8 bases align to TRBD2. The CDR3 consists of 17 residues. Germline V gives CDR1 SGHNT, CDR2 YENEEA. Unmatched junction bases numbered 7, after V lost 4 bases and J lost 0 bases. CDR3 loop: CASSSGGLAANTGELFF. The CDR3 DNA is TGTGCCAGCAGCTCCGGAGGACTAGCAGCGAACACCGGGGAGCTGTTTTTT. Filled out from reference TRBV11-3 and TRBJ2-2, the complete variable domain reads EAGVVQSPRYKIIEKKQPVAFWCNPISGHNTLYWYLQNLGQGPELLIRYENEEAVDDSQLPKDRFSAERLKGVDSTLKIQPAELGDSAVYLCASSSGGLAANTGELFFGEGSRLTVL.

This chain links TRBV21-1 with TRBJ2-5; the D call TRBD2 from the table was never checked on the DNA. TRBV21-1 is designated a pseudogene. The CDR3 loop spans 15 amino acids. The CDR3 here is CASSQRQREQETQYF. The DNA of the CDR3 is TGTGCCAGCAGCCAAAGACAGCGGGAACAAGAGACCCAGTACTTC.

In regard to this clone: The same CDR3 arises from other DNA sequences in this sample as well. The J gene is TRBJ2-3, the V gene TRBV25-1; no definite D call. This CDR3 has 11 residues. Germline V lookup: CDR1 MGHDK, CDR2 SYGVNS. V lost 5 bases and J lost 3, with 3 bases in between. CDR3 region: CASSLTDTQYF. CDR3 DNA: TGTGCCAGCAGTCTAACAGATACGCAGTATTTT.

The CDR3 nucleotides are TGTGCCTGGAGAAGGGGTGGTGGAAACACCATATATTTT. Its protein is CAWRRGGGNTIYF. The chain is built from TRBV30 and TRBJ1-3, with D possibly TRBD1 on 5 matching bases. The ends were cut back, 3 bases at V and 3 bases at J, with 9 bases in the middle. Germline-derived CDR1 and CDR2 are GTSNPN and SVGIG (reference sequence). This CDR3 is 13 amino acids long.

The CDR3 nucleotides are TGTGCCTGGAGGGTAGCGGGGGTACAAGAGACCCAGTACTTC. Translation: CAWRVAGVQETQYF. The V call is TRBV30, the J call TRBJ2-5, with 9 bases lining up with TRBD2. With 3 bases clipped from V and 2 bases from J, the junction kept 4 bases outside the gene matches. Looked up from germline, CDR1 is GTSNPN and CDR2 is SVGIG (reference sequence). The CDR3 runs to 14 residues.

The genes are TRBV6-5 and TRBJ2-1; 16 bases match TRBD2. The CDR3 is made up of 15 amino acids. J was trimmed by 10 bases and V by 5 bases; bases with no gene match: 5. Germline-derived CDR1 and CDR2 are MNHEY and SVGAGI. The DNA for the CDR3 is TGTGCCAGCAGTCGGGGACTAGCGGGAGGGGGAGAGCAGTTCTTC. Protein sequence: CASSRGLAGGGEQFF.

This chain connects TRBV27 to TRBJ1-1; D is uncertain. Per germline, CDR1 MNHEY and CDR2 SMNVEV (reference sequence). The V end lost 3 bases, the J end lost 5 bases, and 10 bases lay between the germline ends. This CDR3 region has 13 residues. The CDR3 here is CASSFAAVTEAFF. Here the CDR3 DNA reads TGTGCCAGCAGTTTTGCCGCGGTGACTGAAGCTTTCTTT.